The entry below describes one T cell receptor beta chain. Its antigen is unidentified. This CDR3 is also generated by other DNA sequences in the sample. The sample belongs to a study of shared clonotypes between healthy human individuals. Study-wide findings and caveats: Sequencing depth was expected to affect clonotype sharing among donors. Generation probability values for non-shared clonotypes were lower than those for clonotypes shared by all four donors. It was only blood that was sampled, and tissue repertoires likely differ. For naive CD4 cells, roughly 5% of clonotypes were shared across a few donors.

The method was immunoSEQ multiplex PCR; TCRdb's version includes in-frame clones alone and lacks a portion of them. The profile covers approximately 2,300,000 clones, with roughly 90% appearing a single time and about 0.41% taken by the ten largest. The CDR3 totals 10 residues. Germline V gene data show CDR1 as DFQATT and CDR2 as SNEGSKA (reference sequence). V dropped 6 bases and J dropped 5 bases, with 7 bases sitting between them. The sequence came from a man younger than 35 in good health. Some clones in this sample may be carry-over from other donors' samples. The sample taken for sequencing was naive CD4+ T cells from PBMCs. Subset here: CD45RA+ positively selected. The rearrangement links TRBV20-1 to TRBJ2-5, with D maybe TRBD1 (5 bases). The CDR3 DNA follows: TGCAGTGCGGGGCGGGAGACCCAGTACTTC. The encoded protein is CSAGRETQYF.